The present T cell receptor (beta chain) was sequenced within a study of blood T cell repertoires in COVID-19. Background on the study: Acute and convalescent COVID-19 specimens originated in the United States, Italy and Spain. T cells, B-cell-depleted T cells, or PBMCs provided the cDNA or gDNA that served as material.

CDR1 SGHRS and CDR2 YFSETQ come from the germline V gene. With 5 bases removed from V and 3 bases from J, the gap between germline ends came to 5 bases. This CDR3 is built from 11 residues. Per the original methods: Nucleated cell number was recorded as an estimate derived from reference gene primer amplification. TCRdb's table, derived via immunoSEQ multiplex PCR, lists solely in-frame clones and lacks some. From that table come the V and J calls and clone size; the DNA was used to work out D and trimming. The sample lists around 200,000 clones, over 75% occurring once. The sequence was collected from a man aged 45-65 years who had recovered from COVID-19. J is TRBJ2-5 and V is TRBV5-1, with D possibly matching TRBD1 (5 bases). The sample consisted of peripheral blood. CDR3 DNA sequence: TGCGCCAGCAGGACAGAAGAGACCCAGTACTTC. This translates into CASRTEETQYF.